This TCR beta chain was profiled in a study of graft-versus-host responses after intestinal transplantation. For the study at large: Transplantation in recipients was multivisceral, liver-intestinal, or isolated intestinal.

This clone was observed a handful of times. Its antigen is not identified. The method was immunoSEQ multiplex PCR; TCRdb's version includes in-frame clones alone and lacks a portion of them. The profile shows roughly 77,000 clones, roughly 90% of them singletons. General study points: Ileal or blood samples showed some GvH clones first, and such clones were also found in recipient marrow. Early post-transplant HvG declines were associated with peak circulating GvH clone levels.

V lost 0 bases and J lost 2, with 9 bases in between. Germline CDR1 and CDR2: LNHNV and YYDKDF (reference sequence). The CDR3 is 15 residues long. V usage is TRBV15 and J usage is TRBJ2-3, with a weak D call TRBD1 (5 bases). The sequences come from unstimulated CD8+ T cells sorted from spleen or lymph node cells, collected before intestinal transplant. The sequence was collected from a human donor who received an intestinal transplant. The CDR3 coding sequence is TGTGCCACCAGCAGAGATCAGACAGTCACAGATACGCAGTATTTT. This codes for CATSRDQTVTDTQYF.